Following are 15 T cell receptor beta chains from one sample sequenced in a study of immune cell composition in non-small cell lung cancer (dated by TCRdb to the late 2010s). Libraries were prepared through the immunoSEQ multiplex PCR assay. Drawn from immuneACCESS, this table holds only the in-frame rearrangements with V and J called that TCRdb kept. Clones are partly lost; checked studies trace under half to an unresolved V gene and leave the rest unexplained. Counted in this sample were roughly 5,000 clones; about 80% of them appeared once. The top ten clonotypes cover around 23% of the sample. Specimen: lung tumor tissue. Receptors originate from a human donor with non-small cell lung cancer.

A few counts support this clone. The V call is TRBV9, the J call TRBJ2-1, with TRBD2 matching 7 bases. Germline CDR1 SGDLS, CDR2 YYNGEE. The CDR3 covers 15 residues. V trimming: 2 bases; J trimming: 2 bases; junction bases outside the gene matches: 4. CDR3 DNA: TGTGCCAGCAGCGTTCTAGCGGTCCCCTACAATGAGCAGTTCTTC. This translates into CASSVLAVPYNEQFF.

The rearrangement links TRBV5-1 to TRBJ2-7; the match to TRBD1 covers 11 bases. The CDR3 extends over 17 amino acids. The germline V gene has CDR1 SGHRS and CDR2 YFSETQ. V dropped 7 bases and J dropped 0; count of bases not matched to a gene: 12. This chain's CDR3 is CASQSGTGGFVSYEQYF. Written as DNA, the CDR3 is TGCGCCAGCCAATCCGGGACAGGGGGTTTCGTCTCCTACGAGCAGTACTTC.

J is TRBJ2-3 and V is TRBV13, with D tentatively TRBD2 (6 bases). Trimming pared 5 bases from V and 11 bases from J, leaving 20 bases between. CDR1 is PRHDT and CDR2 is FYEKMQ in the germline V gene (reference sequence). The CDR3 length is 14 residues. CDR3 DNA: TGTGCCAGCAGCCTAGATCCGGGACCCGGGGGGCAGTATTTT. Translated, it gives CASSLDPGPGGQYF.

The gene calls are TRBV6-6 and TRBJ2-7, with 8 bases lining up with TRBD2. The CDR3 covers 14 residues. The germline CDR1 and CDR2 sequences are MNHNY and SVGAGI (reference sequence). V lost 6 bases, J lost 3 bases, and 7 bases stayed unmatched. CDR3 residues: CASRWGSGDYEQYF. CDR3 bases: TGTGCCAGCAGGTGGGGTAGCGGGGACTACGAGCAGTACTTC.

This rearrangement joins TRBV7-2 to TRBJ1-2, with a weak D call TRBD1 (5 bases). The CDR3 loop spans 13 amino acids. Trimming removed 0 bases at V and 8 bases at J, with 10 bases between. Germline lookup yields CDR1 SGHTA and CDR2 FQGNSA. The CDR3 sequence: CASSLAGGWGYTF. CDR3 nucleotides: TGTGCCAGCAGCTTAGCGGGGGGGTGGGGCTACACCTTC.

This chain links TRBV5-1 with TRBJ2-1; 9 bases are a match to TRBD2. V dropped 4 bases and J dropped 7; count of bases not matched to a gene: 15. Germline V gives CDR1 SGHRS, CDR2 YFSETQ. This CDR3 has 17 amino acids. The CDR3 nucleotides are TGCGCCAGCAGCCTCGGAGGTTTAGCGGGGGAAACTAATGAGCAGTTCTTC. It encodes CASSLGGLAGETNEQFF.

The rearrangement joins TRBV11-3 to TRBJ2-3; 7 bases line up with TRBD1. J gave up 1 base and V 5 bases, and 6 bases lay outside the gene matches. The length of the CDR3 is 15 residues. The germline gives CDR1 SGHNT, CDR2 YENEEA. The CDR3 nucleotides are TGTGCCAGCAGCCAGGGAGACAGGGGCACAGATACGCAGTATTTT. It translates to CASSQGDRGTDTQYF.

The rearrangement uses TRBV25-1 and TRBJ2-3, with D perhaps matching TRBD2 (5 bases). V shed 0 bases and J shed 0 bases, with 7 bases lying between them. The germline CDR1 and CDR2 sequences are MGHDK and SYGVNS. This CDR3 region has 15 residues. The CDR3 protein is CASSEYRGSTDTQYF. The CDR3 DNA reads as TGTGCCAGCAGTGAATATAGAGGGAGCACAGATACGCAGTATTTT.

The chain recombines TRBV19 with TRBJ1-1; TRBD1 aligns across 9 bases. J lost 0 bases, V lost 7 bases, and 3 bases had no gene match. This CDR3 has 14 residues. Germline V gene lookup returns CDR1 LNHDA and CDR2 SQIVND (reference sequence). CDR3 protein: CASTRDRVNTEAFF. The CDR3 DNA sequence: TGTGCCAGTACAAGGGACAGGGTGAACACTGAAGCTTTCTTT.

The rearrangement joins TRBV7-9 to TRBJ2-3, with 12 positions matching TRBD2. The germline CDR1 and CDR2 sequences are SEHNR and FQNEAQ (reference sequence). There are 16 residues in the CDR3. The ends lost 4 bases at V and 6 bases at J; junction bases unmatched: 8. The CDR3 DNA reads as TGTGCCAGCAGCTCCCAGGCTAGCGGGGGGGCGGATACGCAGTATTTT. Amino acid sequence: CASSSQASGGADTQYF.

This clone is a singleton in its sample. This rearrangement joins TRBV2 to TRBJ1-6, with a tentative D call TRBD1 (6 bases). Per the germline V gene, CDR1 is SNHLY and CDR2 is FYNNEI. V gave up 9 bases and J gave up 7 bases, with 13 bases separating them. There are 13 residues in the CDR3. The CDR3 is CASRGGGNSPLHF. As DNA, the CDR3 is TGTGCCAGTAGAGGGGGGGGAAATTCACCCCTCCACTTT.

Judged by abundance, this clone is large (0.1 to 1%). The chain uses TRBV13 and TRBJ1-6; weak D call: TRBD1 (5 bases). Trimming removed 6 bases from V and 3 bases from J, with 12 bases in between. This CDR3 region has 15 residues. From germline, CDR1 is PRHDT and CDR2 FYEKMQ (reference sequence). The CDR3 loop is CASRTRGGYNSPLHF. The CDR3 DNA is TGTGCCAGCAGGACGCGGGGCGGCTATAATTCACCCCTCCACTTT.

The chain recombines TRBV6-1 with TRBJ1-2, with D possibly TRBD1 on 6 matching bases. V was cut by 1 base and J by 4 bases, with 16 bases left in between. The CDR3 has 16 amino acids. CDR1 and CDR2 (germline): MNHNS, SASEGT. The CDR3, as DNA: TGTGCCAGCAGTGAAGTGGATCAGGGGATGAGCTATGGCTACACCTTC. This encodes CASSEVDQGMSYGYTF.

V and J are TRBV5-1 and TRBJ2-5, with TRBD2 matching 12 bases. With 1 base clipped from V and 1 base from J, the junction kept 2 bases outside the gene matches. Germline assignment: CDR1 SGHRS and CDR2 YFSETQ. The CDR3 is 16 amino acids. The chain's CDR3 is CASSLSLAGGQETQYF. The CDR3, as DNA: TGCGCCAGCAGCTTGTCACTAGCGGGGGGCCAAGAGACCCAGTACTTC.

This clone was seen only a few times. This chain links TRBV7-2 with TRBJ1-4; no firm D call. The germline CDR1 and CDR2 sequences are SGHTA and FQGNSA. This CDR3 has 17 residues. Trimming pared 5 bases from V and 0 bases from J, leaving 16 bases between. The CDR3 protein is CASSAGVSLTTNEKLFF. The CDR3 region has the DNA TGTGCCAGCAGCGCTGGAGTCTCACTTACAACTAATGAAAAACTGTTTTTT.